Sequencing of this TCR beta chain was carried out in a study of blood T cell repertoires in COVID-19. The CDR3 sequence is 14 residues long. CDR1 SGHRS and CDR2 YFSETQ come from the germline V gene. With 5 bases removed from V and 3 bases from J, the gap between germline ends came to 12 bases. Clones were read by immunoSEQ multiplex PCR, and TCRdb kept only the in-frame ones, dropping some. The sample shows about 360,000 clones, more than 70% of them seen only once. This TCR was sampled from a man aged 35 to 55 in a cohort exposed to, infected with or recovered from COVID-19 (not recorded which). The specimen was PBMCs or T cells enriched from blood (not recorded which). The chain recombines TRBV5-1 with TRBJ2-1, with a tentative D call TRBD1 (6 bases). The CDR3: CASRIGDNYNEQFF. The CDR3 nucleotides are TGCGCCAGCAGAATAGGGGACAACTACAATGAGCAGTTCTTC.